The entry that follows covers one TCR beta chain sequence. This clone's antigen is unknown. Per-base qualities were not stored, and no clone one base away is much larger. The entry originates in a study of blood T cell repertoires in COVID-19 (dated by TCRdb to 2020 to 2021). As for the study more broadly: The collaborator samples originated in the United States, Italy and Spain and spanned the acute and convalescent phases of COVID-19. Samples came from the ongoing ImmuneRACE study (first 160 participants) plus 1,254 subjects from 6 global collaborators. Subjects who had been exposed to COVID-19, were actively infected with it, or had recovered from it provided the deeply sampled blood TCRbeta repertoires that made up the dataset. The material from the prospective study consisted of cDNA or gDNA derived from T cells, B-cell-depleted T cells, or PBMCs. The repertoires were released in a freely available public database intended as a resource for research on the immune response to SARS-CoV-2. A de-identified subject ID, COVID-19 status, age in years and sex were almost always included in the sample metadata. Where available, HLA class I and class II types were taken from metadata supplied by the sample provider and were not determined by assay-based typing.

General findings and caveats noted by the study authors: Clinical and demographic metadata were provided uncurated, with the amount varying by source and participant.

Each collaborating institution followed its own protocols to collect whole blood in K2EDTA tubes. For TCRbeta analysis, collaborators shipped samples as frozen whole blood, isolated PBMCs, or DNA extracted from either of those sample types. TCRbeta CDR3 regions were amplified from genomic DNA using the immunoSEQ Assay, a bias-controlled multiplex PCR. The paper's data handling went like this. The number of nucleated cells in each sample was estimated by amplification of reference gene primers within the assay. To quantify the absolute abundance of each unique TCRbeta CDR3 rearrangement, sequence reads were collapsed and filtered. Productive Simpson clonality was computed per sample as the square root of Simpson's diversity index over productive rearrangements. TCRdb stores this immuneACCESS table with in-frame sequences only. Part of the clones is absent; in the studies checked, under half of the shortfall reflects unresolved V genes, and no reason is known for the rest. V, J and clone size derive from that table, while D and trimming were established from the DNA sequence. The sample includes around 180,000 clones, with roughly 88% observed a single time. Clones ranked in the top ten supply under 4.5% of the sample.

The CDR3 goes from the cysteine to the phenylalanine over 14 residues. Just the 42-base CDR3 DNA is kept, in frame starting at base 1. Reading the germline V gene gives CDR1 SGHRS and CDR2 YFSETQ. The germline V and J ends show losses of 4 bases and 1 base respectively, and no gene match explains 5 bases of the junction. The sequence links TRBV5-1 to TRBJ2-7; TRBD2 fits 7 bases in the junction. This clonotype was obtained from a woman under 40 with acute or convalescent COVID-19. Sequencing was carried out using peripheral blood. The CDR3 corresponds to CASSPGGQSYEQYF. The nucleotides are TGCGCCAGCAGCCCGGGAGGCCAGTCCTACGAGCAGTACTTC.